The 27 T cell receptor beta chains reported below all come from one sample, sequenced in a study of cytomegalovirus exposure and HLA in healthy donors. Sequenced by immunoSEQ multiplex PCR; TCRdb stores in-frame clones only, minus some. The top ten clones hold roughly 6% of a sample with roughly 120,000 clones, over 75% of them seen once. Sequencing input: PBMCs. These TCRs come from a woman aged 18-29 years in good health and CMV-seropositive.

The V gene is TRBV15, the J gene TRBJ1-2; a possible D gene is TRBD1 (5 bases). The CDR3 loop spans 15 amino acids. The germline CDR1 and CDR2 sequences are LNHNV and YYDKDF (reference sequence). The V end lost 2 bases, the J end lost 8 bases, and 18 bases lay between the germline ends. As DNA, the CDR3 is TGTGCCACCAGCAGACCTAGCGGAGGGGTTTTCGGCTACACCTTC. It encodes CATSRPSGGVFGYTF.

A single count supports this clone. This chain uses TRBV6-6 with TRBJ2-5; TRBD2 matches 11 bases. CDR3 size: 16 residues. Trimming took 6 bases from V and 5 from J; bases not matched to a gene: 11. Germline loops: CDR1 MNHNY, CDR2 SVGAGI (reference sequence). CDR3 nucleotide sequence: TGTGCCAGCAGCCGTAAGACTAGCGGGACGGGGGAGACCCAGTACTTC. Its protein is CASSRKTSGTGETQYF.

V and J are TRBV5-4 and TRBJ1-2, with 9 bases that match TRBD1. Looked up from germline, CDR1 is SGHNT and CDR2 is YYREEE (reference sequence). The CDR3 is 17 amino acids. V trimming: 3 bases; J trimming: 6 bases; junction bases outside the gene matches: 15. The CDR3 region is CASSSSLGTGNRHGYTF. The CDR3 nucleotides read TGTGCCAGCAGCTCGTCCTTAGGGACAGGGAATAGACATGGCTACACCTTC.

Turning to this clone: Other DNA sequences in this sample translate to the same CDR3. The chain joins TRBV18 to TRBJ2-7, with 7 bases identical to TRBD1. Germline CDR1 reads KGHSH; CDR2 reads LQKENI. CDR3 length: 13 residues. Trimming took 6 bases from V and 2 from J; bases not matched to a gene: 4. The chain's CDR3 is CASSPGQTYEQYF. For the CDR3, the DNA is TGTGCCAGCTCCCCGGGACAGACCTACGAGCAGTACTTC.

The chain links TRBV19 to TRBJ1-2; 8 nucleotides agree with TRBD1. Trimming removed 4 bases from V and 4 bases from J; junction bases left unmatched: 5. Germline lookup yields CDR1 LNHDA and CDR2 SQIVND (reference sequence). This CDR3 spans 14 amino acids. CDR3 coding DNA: TGTGCCAGTAGTACCCAGGGGGCTTTCTATGGCTACACCTTC. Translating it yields CASSTQGAFYGYTF.

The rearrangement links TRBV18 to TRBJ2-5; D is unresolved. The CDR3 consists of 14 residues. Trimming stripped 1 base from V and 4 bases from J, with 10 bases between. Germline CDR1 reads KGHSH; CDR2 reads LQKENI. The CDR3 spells CASSPRKRTETQYF. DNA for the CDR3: TGTGCCAGCTCACCACGAAAGCGAACAGAGACCCAGTACTTC.

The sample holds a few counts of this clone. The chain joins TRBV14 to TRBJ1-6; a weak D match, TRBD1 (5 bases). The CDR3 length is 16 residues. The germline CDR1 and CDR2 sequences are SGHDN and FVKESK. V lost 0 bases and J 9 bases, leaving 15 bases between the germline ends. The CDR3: CASSQEPGRVSSPLHF. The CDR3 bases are TGTGCCAGCAGCCAAGAACCCGGCAGGGTGTCTTCACCCCTCCACTTT.

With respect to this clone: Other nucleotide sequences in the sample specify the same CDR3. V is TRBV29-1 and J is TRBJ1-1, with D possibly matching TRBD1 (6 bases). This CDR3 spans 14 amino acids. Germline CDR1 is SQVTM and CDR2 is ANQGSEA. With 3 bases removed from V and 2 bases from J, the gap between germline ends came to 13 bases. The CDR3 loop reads CSVEVTGRNTEAFF. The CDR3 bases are TGCAGCGTTGAGGTCACAGGGCGCAACACTGAAGCTTTCTTT.

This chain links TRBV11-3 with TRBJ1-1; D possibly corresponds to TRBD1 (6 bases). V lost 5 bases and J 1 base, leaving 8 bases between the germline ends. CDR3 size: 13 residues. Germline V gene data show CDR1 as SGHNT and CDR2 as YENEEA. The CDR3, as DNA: TGTGCCAGCAGCATCAGGGGGAACACTGAAGCTTTCTTT. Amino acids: CASSIRGNTEAFF.

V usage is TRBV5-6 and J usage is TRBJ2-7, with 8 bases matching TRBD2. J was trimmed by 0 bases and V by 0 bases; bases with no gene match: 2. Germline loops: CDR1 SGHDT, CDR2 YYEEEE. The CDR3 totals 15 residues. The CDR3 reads CASSLAGLVSYEQYF. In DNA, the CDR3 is TGTGCCAGCAGCTTGGCGGGACTAGTCTCCTACGAGCAGTACTTC.

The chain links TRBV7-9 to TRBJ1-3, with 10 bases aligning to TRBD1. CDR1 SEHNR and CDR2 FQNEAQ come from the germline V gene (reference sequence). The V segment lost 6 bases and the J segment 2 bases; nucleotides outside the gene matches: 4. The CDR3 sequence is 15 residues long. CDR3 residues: CASRPGQGAGNTIYF. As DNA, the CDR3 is TGTGCCAGCAGACCCGGACAGGGGGCTGGAAACACCATATATTTT.

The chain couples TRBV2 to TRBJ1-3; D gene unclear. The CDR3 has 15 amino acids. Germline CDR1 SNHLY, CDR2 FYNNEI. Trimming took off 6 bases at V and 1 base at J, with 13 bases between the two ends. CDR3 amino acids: CASSVFPGSGNTIYF. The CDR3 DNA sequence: TGTGCCAGCAGCGTATTCCCGGGTTCTGGAAACACCATATATTTT.

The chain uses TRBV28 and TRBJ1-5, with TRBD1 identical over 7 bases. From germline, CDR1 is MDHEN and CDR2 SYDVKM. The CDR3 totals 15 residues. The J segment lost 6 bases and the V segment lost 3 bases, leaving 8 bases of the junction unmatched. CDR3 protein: CASSFYPGGSQPQHF. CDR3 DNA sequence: TGTGCCAGCAGTTTTTACCCAGGGGGTAGTCAGCCCCAGCATTTT.

CDR3 nucleotide sequence: TGTGCCTCGTACCTGGGATCGGGGGAAAAACTGTTTTTT. It is translated as CASYLGSGEKLFF. The chain recombines TRBV6-1 with TRBJ1-4; D is unclear. Germline V lookup: CDR1 MNHNS, CDR2 SASEGT. Trimming stripped 11 bases from V and 8 bases from J, with 18 bases between. This CDR3 comprises 13 residues.

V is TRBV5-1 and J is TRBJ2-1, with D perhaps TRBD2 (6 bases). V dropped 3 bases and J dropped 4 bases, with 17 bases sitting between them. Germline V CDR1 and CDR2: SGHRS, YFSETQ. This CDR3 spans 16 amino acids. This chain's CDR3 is CASSSGVYSVYNEQFF. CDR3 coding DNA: TGCGCCAGCAGCTCGGGGGTCTATAGTGTGTACAATGAGCAGTTCTTC.

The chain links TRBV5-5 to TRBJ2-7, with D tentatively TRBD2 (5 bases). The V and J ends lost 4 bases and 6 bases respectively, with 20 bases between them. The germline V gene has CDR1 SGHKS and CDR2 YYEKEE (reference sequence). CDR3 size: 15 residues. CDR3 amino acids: CASSPPILTGGEQYF. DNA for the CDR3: TGTGCCAGCAGCCCCCCCATTCTAACCGGAGGCGAGCAGTACTTC.

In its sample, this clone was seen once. DNA of the CDR3: TGCAGCGTTGAAGATCTTCGACCGGGACAGGGGGCTGTCAGTACTGAAGCTTTCTTT. As protein: CSVEDLRPGQGAVSTEAFF. V gene TRBV29-1 combines with J gene TRBJ1-1; 12 bases map to TRBD1. This CDR3 is 19 amino acids long. The germline CDR1 and CDR2 sequences are SQVTM and ANQGSEA. V gave up 0 bases and J gave up 5 bases; unmatched junction bases: 16.

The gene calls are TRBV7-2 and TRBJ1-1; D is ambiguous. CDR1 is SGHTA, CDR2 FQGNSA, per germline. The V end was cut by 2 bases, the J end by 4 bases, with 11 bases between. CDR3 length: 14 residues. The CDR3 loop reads CASSLISAGTEAFF. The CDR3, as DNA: TGTGCCAGCAGCTTAATATCCGCCGGCACTGAAGCTTTCTTT.

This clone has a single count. Written as DNA, the CDR3 is TGTGCCAGCATCCACTCAGGGGGGACTAATGAAAAACTGTTTTTT. It translates to CASIHSGGTNEKLFF. This chain joins TRBV28 and TRBJ1-4, with 7 bases identical to TRBD1. Germline loops: CDR1 MDHEN, CDR2 SYDVKM. This CDR3 comprises 15 residues. The J segment lost 2 bases and the V segment lost 7 bases, leaving 7 bases of the junction unmatched.

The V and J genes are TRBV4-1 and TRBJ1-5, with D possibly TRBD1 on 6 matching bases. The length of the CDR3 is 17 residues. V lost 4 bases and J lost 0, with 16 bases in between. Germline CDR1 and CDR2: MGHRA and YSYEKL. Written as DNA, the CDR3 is TGCGCCAGCAGCCCTGGGGGGGGGCCGTATAGCAATCAGCCCCAGCATTTT. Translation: CASSPGGGPYSNQPQHF.

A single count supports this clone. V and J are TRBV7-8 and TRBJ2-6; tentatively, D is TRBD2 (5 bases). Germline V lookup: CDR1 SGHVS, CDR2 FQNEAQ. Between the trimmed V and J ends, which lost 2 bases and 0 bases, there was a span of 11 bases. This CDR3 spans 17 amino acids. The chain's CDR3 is CASSLLPGSSGANVLTF. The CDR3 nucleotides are TGTGCCAGCAGCTTATTGCCGGGAAGCTCTGGGGCCAACGTCCTGACTTTC.

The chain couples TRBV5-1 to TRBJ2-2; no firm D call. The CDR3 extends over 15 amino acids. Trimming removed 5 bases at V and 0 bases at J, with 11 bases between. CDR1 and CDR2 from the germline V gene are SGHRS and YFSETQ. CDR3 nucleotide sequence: TGCGCCAGCAGAGTCGCCAGCGCGAACACCGGGGAGCTGTTTTTT. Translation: CASRVASANTGELFF.

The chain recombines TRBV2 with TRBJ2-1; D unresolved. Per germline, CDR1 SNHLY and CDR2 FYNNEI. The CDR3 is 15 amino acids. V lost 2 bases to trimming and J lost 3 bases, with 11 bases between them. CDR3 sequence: CASSEQRGYYNEQFF. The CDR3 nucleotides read TGTGCCAGCAGTGAACAACGCGGCTACTACAATGAGCAGTTCTTC.

The CDR3 nucleotides read TGTGCCTGGAACAGGGGAACTGGAAACACCATATATTTT. Its protein is CAWNRGTGNTIYF. This chain connects TRBV30 to TRBJ1-3; 7 positions agree with TRBD1. Looked up from germline, CDR1 is GTSNPN and CDR2 is SVGIG (reference sequence). V shed 4 bases, J shed 2 bases, and the junction held 2 bases outside the gene matches. CDR3 size: 13 residues.

Here the CDR3 DNA reads TGTGCCAGCAGCCCGACAGGGCGTAAATCCCACGAGCAGTACTTC. Translating it yields CASSPTGRKSHEQYF. The chain joins TRBV5-4 to TRBJ2-7, with 7 bases aligning to TRBD1. CDR1 is SGHNT, CDR2 YYREEE, per germline (reference sequence). This CDR3 is 15 amino acids long. With 4 bases clipped from V and 5 bases from J, the junction kept 12 bases outside the gene matches.

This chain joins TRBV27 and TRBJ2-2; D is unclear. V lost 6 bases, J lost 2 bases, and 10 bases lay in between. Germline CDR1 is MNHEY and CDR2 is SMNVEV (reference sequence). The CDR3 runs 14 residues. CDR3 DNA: TGTGCCAGCAGATTGTCCCTCAACACCGGGGAGCTGTTTTTT. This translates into CASRLSLNTGELFF.

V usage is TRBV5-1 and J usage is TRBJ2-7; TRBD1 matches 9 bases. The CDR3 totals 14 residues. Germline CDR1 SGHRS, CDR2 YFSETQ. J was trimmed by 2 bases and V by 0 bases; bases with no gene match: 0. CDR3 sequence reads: CASSLGQGAYEQYF. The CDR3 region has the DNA TGCGCCAGCAGCTTGGGACAGGGGGCCTACGAGCAGTACTTC.